This TCR beta chain emerged from a study of control samples from healthy donors and cancer patients. Assay: immunoSEQ multiplex PCR; the TCRdb copy retains only in-frame clones and omits some. The data contain approximately 130,000 clones, just under 90% of them singletons. This CDR3 comprises 17 residues. The ends were cut back, 6 bases at V and 7 bases at J, with 22 bases in the middle. Germline CDR1 is SNHLY and CDR2 is FYNNEI. Sequenced material: blood. This chain uses TRBV2 with TRBJ1-6; D gene uncertain. The clonotype comes from a man younger than 40 in good health. CDR3 DNA sequence: TGTGCCAGCAGCCCGACGGCAGCGGTCAATCCGAATTCACCCCTCCACTTT. Translating gives CASSPTAAVNPNSPLHF. The full variable domain, with the rest looked up from reference TRBV2 and TRBJ1-6, is EPEVTQTPSHQVTQMGQEVILRCVPISNHLYFYWYRQILGQKVEFLVSFYNNEISEKSEIFDDQFSVERPDGSNFTLKIRSTKLEDSAMYFCASSPTAAVNPNSPLHFGNGTRLTVT.